Below are 2 T cell receptor beta chains sequenced from a single sample in a study of blood T cell repertoires in COVID-19. The table came from immunoSEQ multiplex PCR; TCRdb's copy has only in-frame clones and leaves some out. The sample shows roughly 17,000 clones, 85% to 95% of them seen only once. Sequencing was done on a sample of peripheral blood. The receptor source for this set is a human donor in a cohort sampled during active COVID-19.

The gene calls are TRBV29-1 and TRBJ1-2; 8 bases map to TRBD1. Trimming removed 1 base from V and 4 bases from J; junction bases left unmatched: 8. CDR3 length: 15 amino acids. Germline-derived CDR1 and CDR2 are SQVTM and ANQGSEA. The CDR3 nucleotides read TGCAGCGTTGAAGTCCCCAGGGGGCCAGGCTATGGCTACACCTTC. Amino acid sequence: CSVEVPRGPGYGYTF. The whole variable domain, filled in from reference TRBV29-1 and TRBJ1-2, reads SAVISQKPSRDICQRGTSLTIQCQVDSQVTMMFWYRQQPGQSLTLIATANQGSEATYESGFVIDKFPISRPNLTFSTLTVSNMSPEDSSIYLCSVEVPRGPGYGYTFGSGTRLTVV.

Only one count was recorded for this clone. In DNA form, the CDR3 reads TGTGCCAGCAGCCAAGATCCACAGGGGCGCCGGTATGAAAAACTGTTTTTT. Its translation: CASSQDPQGRRYEKLFF. The rearrangement uses TRBV9 and TRBJ1-4; TRBD1 aligns across 7 bases. This CDR3 spans 17 amino acids. V shed 4 bases and J 6 bases; nucleotides not matched to a gene: 15. CDR1 is SGDLS and CDR2 is YYNGEE in the germline V gene.